The 16 T cell receptor beta chains presented below share a single source sample, sequenced in a study of blood T cell repertoires in COVID-19. Assay: immunoSEQ multiplex PCR; the TCRdb copy retains only in-frame clones and omits some. The repertoire holds about 98,000 clones, 82% seen once, with roughly 18% in the top ten. Source material: peripheral blood. These TCRs come from a man aged 80 or over with acute or convalescent COVID-19.

J is TRBJ1-1 and V is TRBV5-4, with 8 bases aligning to TRBD1. V shed 1 base, J shed 0 bases, and the junction held 2 bases outside the gene matches. This CDR3 has 15 amino acids. Germline V lookup: CDR1 SGHNT, CDR2 YYREEE (reference sequence). The chain's CDR3 is CASSLTGGLNTEAFF. The CDR3 DNA sequence: TGTGCCAGCAGCTTGACAGGGGGGTTGAACACTGAAGCTTTCTTT.

The CDR3 DNA sequence: TGTGCCAGTAGGGAGGGATTAGACGCGCGACATTCACCCCTCCACTTT. Its protein is CASREGLDARHSPLHF. The genes are TRBV19 and TRBJ1-6; D is unresolved. Germline CDR1 LNHDA, CDR2 SQIVND (reference sequence). V was clipped by 6 bases and J by 8 bases, with 20 bases between them. The CDR3 loop spans 16 amino acids.

The chain links TRBV18 to TRBJ2-5, with D tentatively TRBD2 (5 bases). The CDR3 covers 15 residues. V was shortened by 2 bases and J by 5 bases, with 15 bases between the two germline ends. Germline lookup yields CDR1 KGHSH and CDR2 LQKENI. CDR3: CASSPGLGGLETQYF. The CDR3 DNA reads TGTGCCAGCTCACCAGGACTGGGTGGCCTGGAGACCCAGTACTTC.

This clone was detected only a few times. This chain joins TRBV5-1 and TRBJ2-2; possible D gene TRBD2, 6 bases. In germline, CDR1 is SGHRS, CDR2 YFSETQ. Trimming removed 4 bases from V and 4 bases from J, with 17 bases in between. CDR3 length: 16 amino acids. Written as DNA, the CDR3 is TGCGCCAGCAGCGCGGCCGGGACTGCCGCCACCGGGGAGCTGTTTTTT. Protein: CASSAAGTAATGELFF.

The V gene is TRBV3-1 (or the pseudogene TRBV3-2), the J gene TRBJ2-7, with TRBD1 as a possible D gene (6 bases). Germline assignment: CDR1 LGHDT and CDR2 YNNKEL (reference sequence). CDR3 size: 13 residues. The V gene lost 6 bases and the J gene lost 1 base, with 10 bases spanning the gap. CDR3 loop: CASSRTASYEQYF. CDR3 bases: TGTGCCAGCAGTAGGACAGCTTCCTACGAGCAGTACTTC.

About this clone itself: The DNA is left out, because the CDR3 cannot be placed on it with certainty; the CDR3 is given as TCRdb lists it. The chain employs TRBV2 and TRBJ2-7; the tabulated D call, TRBD1, remains unverified against the DNA. The CDR3 is made up of 14 amino acids, end residues included. In germline, CDR1 is SNHLY, CDR2 FYNNEI. The CDR3: CASSSSDRNYEQYF.

V gene TRBV28 combines with J gene TRBJ2-7; 9 bases match TRBD1. The CDR3 length is 16 residues. Germline V gene data show CDR1 as MDHEN and CDR2 as SYDVKM. The V segment lost 4 bases and the J segment 4 bases; nucleotides outside the gene matches: 11. CDR3 loop: CASSSYTGGAGYEQYF. The CDR3 region has the DNA TGTGCCAGCAGTTCTTACACAGGGGGCGCTGGGTACGAGCAGTACTTC.

DNA of the CDR3: TGTGCCAGCAGCTTAGTTGGACACAGAGAAAAACCAGATGAAAAACTGTTTTTT. This codes for CASSLVGHREKPDEKLFF. The V and J genes are TRBV7-9 and TRBJ1-4, with D maybe TRBD1 (5 bases). Germline CDR1 SEHNR, CDR2 FQNEAQ (reference sequence). The CDR3 covers 18 residues. The V end lost 1 base, the J end lost 6 bases, and 21 bases lay between the germline ends.

The chain has TRBV28 and TRBJ1-4; 8 bases are shared with TRBD1. Trimming at V came to 2 bases and at J to 6 bases, leaving 5 bases not matched to a gene. Germline V gene sequence: CDR1 MDHEN, CDR2 SYDVKM. The length of the CDR3 is 15 residues. The CDR3 region is CASSLRDRFDEKLFF. CDR3 sequence (DNA): TGTGCCAGCAGTTTACGGGACAGGTTTGATGAAAAACTGTTTTTT.

The V call is TRBV6-5, the J call TRBJ1-1; perhaps TRBD1 as D (5 bases). The CDR3 is 14 residues long. The germline V gene encodes CDR1 MNHEY and CDR2 SVGAGI. Between the trimmed V and J ends, which lost 0 bases and 11 bases, there was a span of 16 bases. As DNA, the CDR3 is TGTGCCAGCAGTTACTCGTTTATAGGGGTTGGGGCTTTCTTT. Protein sequence: CASSYSFIGVGAFF.

This clone was found a few times. The rearrangement uses TRBV7-2 and TRBJ1-3; 8 positions match TRBD1. Germline CDR1 reads SGHTA; CDR2 reads FQGNSA. After removal of 5 bases from V and 0 bases from J, the junction contained 12 bases not matched to a gene. The CDR3 has 18 amino acids. Here the CDR3 DNA reads TGTGCCAGCAGCCCTACTCGGACAGGGTCCTTCTCTGGAAACACCATATATTTT. Amino acids: CASSPTRTGSFSGNTIYF.

This clone was recorded once. This sequence joins TRBV2 and TRBJ2-4, with D possibly matching TRBD1 (6 bases). V was cut by 2 bases and J by 15 bases, with 14 bases left in between. The CDR3 loop spans 12 amino acids. Germline loops: CDR1 SNHLY, CDR2 FYNNEI. CDR3 coding DNA: TGTGCCAGCAGTGAAATAATGGACAGAGGGTACTTC. This codes for CASSEIMDRGYF.

The V gene is TRBV19, the J gene TRBJ2-7; 8 nucleotides match TRBD1. V was clipped by 11 bases and J by 4 bases; unmatched bases: 10. CDR1 and CDR2 from the germline V gene are LNHDA and SQIVND (reference sequence). This CDR3 contains 13 residues. CDR3 in amino acids: CACKGTGQYEQYF. CDR3 in DNA: TGTGCCTGTAAGGGGACAGGACAATACGAGCAGTACTTC.

This chain links TRBV6-1 with TRBJ2-7, with 7 bases lining up with TRBD2. The germline gives CDR1 MNHNS, CDR2 SASEGT. The V gene end was trimmed by 2 bases and the J gene end by 1 base; junction bases not matched to a gene: 17. This CDR3 is built from 19 residues. The CDR3 here is CASSEQASGNKPKSYEQYF. The CDR3 coding sequence is TGTGCCAGCAGTGAACAGGCTAGCGGAAACAAACCAAAATCCTACGAGCAGTACTTC.

This sequence joins TRBV7-2 and TRBJ2-6; D is unclear. Deletions cut 5 bases from V and 1 base from J, with 9 bases between. The CDR3 totals 15 residues. Germline V CDR1 and CDR2: SGHTA, FQGNSA. The CDR3 nucleotides read TGTGCCAGCAGCAAACAAAGATCTGGGGCCAACGTCCTGACTTTC. It translates to CASSKQRSGANVLTF. The full variable domain, rest sourced from reference TRBV7-2 and TRBJ2-6, is GAGVSQSPSNKVTEKGKDVELRCDPISGHTALYWYRQSLGQGLEFLIYFQGNSAPDKSGLPSDRFSAERTGGSVSTLTIQRTQQEDSAVYLCASSKQRSGANVLTFGAGSRLTVL.

The J gene is TRBJ2-1, the V gene TRBV2, with 12 positions matching TRBD2. The CDR3 has 15 residues. J lost 8 bases, V lost 7 bases, and 9 bases had no gene match. Germline CDR1 SNHLY, CDR2 FYNNEI. CDR3 residues: CASMRRTSGNDEQFF. The CDR3 DNA sequence: TGTGCCAGCATGCGCAGGACTAGCGGGAATGATGAGCAGTTCTTC.